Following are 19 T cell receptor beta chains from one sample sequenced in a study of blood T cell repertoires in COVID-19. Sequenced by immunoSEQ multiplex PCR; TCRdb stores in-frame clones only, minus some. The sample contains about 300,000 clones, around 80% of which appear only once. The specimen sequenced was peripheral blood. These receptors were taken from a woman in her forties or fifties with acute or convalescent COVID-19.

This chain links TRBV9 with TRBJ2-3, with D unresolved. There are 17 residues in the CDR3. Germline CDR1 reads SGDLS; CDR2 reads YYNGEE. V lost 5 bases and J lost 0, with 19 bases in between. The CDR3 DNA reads TGTGCCAGCAGATCAAGGTCAGGCGATACTAGCACAGATACGCAGTATTTT. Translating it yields CASRSRSGDTSTDTQYF.

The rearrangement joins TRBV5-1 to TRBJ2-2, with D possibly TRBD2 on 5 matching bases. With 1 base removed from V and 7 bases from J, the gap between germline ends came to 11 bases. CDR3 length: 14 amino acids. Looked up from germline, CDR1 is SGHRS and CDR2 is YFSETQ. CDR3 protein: CASSLNEGNGELFF. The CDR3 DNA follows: TGCGCCAGCAGCTTGAATGAGGGAAACGGGGAGCTGTTTTTT.

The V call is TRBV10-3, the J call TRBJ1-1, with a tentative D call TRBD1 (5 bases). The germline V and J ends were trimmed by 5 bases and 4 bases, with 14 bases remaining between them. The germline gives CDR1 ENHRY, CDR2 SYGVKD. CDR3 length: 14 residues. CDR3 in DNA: TGTGCCATCAGTACTGCGGGGGGTGGCACTGAAGCTTTCTTT. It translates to CAISTAGGGTEAFF.

CDR3 in amino acids: CASSQYGYTF. CDR3 nucleotides: TGTGCCAGCAGCCAATATGGCTACACCTTC. V and J are TRBV28 and TRBJ1-2, with D unclear. Deletions cut 6 bases from V and 5 bases from J, with 4 bases between. Germline CDR1 reads MDHEN; CDR2 reads SYDVKM. This CDR3 has 10 residues.

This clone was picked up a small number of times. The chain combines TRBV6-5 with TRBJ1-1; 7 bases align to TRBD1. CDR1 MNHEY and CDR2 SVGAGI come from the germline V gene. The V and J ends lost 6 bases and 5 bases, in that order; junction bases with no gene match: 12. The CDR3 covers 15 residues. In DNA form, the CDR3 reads TGTGCCAGCAGACCAGACAGGGATGGAGATACTGAAGCTTTCTTT. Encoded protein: CASRPDRDGDTEAFF.

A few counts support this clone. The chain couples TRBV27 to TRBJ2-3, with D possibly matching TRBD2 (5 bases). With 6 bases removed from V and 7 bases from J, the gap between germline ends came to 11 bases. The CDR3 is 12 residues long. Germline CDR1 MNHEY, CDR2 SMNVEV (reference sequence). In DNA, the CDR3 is TGTGCCAGCAGACTAGGGTCTAATACGCAGTATTTT. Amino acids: CASRLGSNTQYF.

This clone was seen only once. CDR3 sequence reads: CASNGEENSPLHF. In DNA form, the CDR3 reads TGTGCCAGCAACGGAGAAGAAAATTCACCCCTCCACTTT. The chain uses TRBV6-6 and TRBJ1-6; D unresolved. The V gene lost 7 bases and the J gene lost 7 bases, with 11 bases spanning the gap. The germline gives CDR1 MNHNY, CDR2 SVGAGI (reference sequence). The CDR3 spans 13 residues.

In DNA, the CDR3 is TGTGCCAGCAGCTCGGTTTTGGGGGAGGCACCCCTCCACTTT. Translating gives CASSSVLGEAPLHF. The chain is built from TRBV7-2 and TRBJ1-6; D possibly corresponds to TRBD1 (5 bases). The CDR3 extends over 14 amino acids. Trimming left V 4 bases short and J 11 bases short, with 15 bases between. Germline V gene sequence: CDR1 SGHTA, CDR2 FQGNSA. Using reference TRBV7-2 and TRBJ1-6 for the parts outside the CDR3, the full variable domain is GAGVSQSPSNKVTEKGKDVELRCDPISGHTALYWYRQSLGQGLEFLIYFQGNSAPDKSGLPSDRFSAERTGGSVSTLTIQRTQQEDSAVYLCASSSVLGEAPLHFGNGTRLTVT.

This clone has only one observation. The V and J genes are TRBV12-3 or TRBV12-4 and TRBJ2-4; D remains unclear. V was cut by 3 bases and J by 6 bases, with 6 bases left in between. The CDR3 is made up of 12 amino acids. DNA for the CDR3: TGTGCCAGCAGTTTTGATAGAAACATTCAGTACTTC. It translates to CASSFDRNIQYF.

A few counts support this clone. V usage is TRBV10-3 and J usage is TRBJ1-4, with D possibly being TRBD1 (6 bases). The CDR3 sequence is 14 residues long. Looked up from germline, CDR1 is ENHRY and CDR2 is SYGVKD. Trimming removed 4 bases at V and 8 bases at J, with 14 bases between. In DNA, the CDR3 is TGTGCCATCAGTGCAGTGGACAGAGGGGAAAAACTGTTTTTT. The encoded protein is CAISAVDRGEKLFF.

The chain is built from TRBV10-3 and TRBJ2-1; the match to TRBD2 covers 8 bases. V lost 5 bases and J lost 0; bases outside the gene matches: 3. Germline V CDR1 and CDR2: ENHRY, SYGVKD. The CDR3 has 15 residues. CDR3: CAISRGGSSYNEQFF. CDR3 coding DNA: TGTGCCATCAGTCGCGGGGGGAGCTCCTACAATGAGCAGTTCTTC.

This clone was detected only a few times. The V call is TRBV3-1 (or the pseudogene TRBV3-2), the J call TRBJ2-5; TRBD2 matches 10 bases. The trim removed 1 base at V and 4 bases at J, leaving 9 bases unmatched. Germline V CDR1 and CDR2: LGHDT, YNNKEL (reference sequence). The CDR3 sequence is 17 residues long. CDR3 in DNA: TGTGCCAGCAGCCAAGCCTCCCCTCTAGCGGGGGTAGAGACCCAGTACTTC. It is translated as CASSQASPLAGVETQYF.

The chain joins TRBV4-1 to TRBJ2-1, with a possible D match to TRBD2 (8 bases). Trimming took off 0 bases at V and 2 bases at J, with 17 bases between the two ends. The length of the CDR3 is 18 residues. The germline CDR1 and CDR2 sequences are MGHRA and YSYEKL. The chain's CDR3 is CASSQDREGAMAYNEQFF. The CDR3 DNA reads TGCGCCAGCAGCCAAGATCGGGAGGGGGCGATGGCCTACAATGAGCAGTTCTTC.

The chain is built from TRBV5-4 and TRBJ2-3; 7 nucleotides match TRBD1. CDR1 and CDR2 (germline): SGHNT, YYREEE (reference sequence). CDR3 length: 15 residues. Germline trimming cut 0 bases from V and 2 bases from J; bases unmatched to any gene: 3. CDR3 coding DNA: TGTGCCAGCAGCTTGGACAGGGGACACACAGATACGCAGTATTTT. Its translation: CASSLDRGHTDTQYF.

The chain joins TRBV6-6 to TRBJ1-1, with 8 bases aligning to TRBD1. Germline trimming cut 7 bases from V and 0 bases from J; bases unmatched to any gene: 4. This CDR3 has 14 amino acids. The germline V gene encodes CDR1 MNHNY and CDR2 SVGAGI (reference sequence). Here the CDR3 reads CASIQGAMNTEAFF. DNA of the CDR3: TGTGCCAGCATCCAGGGGGCCATGAACACTGAAGCTTTCTTT.

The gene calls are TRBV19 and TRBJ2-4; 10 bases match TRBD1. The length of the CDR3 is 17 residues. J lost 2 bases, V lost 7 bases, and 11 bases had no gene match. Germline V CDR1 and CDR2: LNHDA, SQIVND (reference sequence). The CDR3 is CASNPGQGKLPKNIQYF. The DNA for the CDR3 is TGTGCCAGTAATCCGGGACAGGGGAAGTTGCCCAAAAACATTCAGTACTTC. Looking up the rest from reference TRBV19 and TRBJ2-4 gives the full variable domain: DGGITQSPKYLFRKEGQNVTLSCEQNLNHDAMYWYRQDPGQGLRLIYYSQIVNDFQKGDIAEGYSVSREKKESFPLTVTSAQKNPTAFYLCASNPGQGKLPKNIQYFGAGTRLSVL.

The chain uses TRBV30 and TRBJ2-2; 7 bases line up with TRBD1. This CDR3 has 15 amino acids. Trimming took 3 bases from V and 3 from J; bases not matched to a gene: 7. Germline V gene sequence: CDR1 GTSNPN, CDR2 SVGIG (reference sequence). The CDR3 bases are TGTGCCTGGAGCCGACAGGGAAGGGACACCGGGGAGCTGTTTTTT. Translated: CAWSRQGRDTGELFF.

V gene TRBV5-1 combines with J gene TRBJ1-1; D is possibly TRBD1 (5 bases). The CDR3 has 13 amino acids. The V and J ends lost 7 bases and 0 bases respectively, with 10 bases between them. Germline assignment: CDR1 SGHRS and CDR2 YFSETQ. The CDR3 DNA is TGCGCCAGCCGCGGGACGCTGAACACTGAAGCTTTCTTT. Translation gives CASRGTLNTEAFF.

CDR3 amino acids: CATKEDREGNEQFF. CDR3 DNA sequence: TGTGCCACCAAAGAGGACAGGGAGGGCAATGAGCAGTTCTTC. This chain connects TRBV24-1 to TRBJ2-1; weak D call: TRBD1 (8 bases). The CDR3 is 14 amino acids. With 8 bases removed from V and 6 bases from J, the gap between germline ends came to 16 bases. Germline CDR1 KGHDR, CDR2 SFDVKD.